The entry below gives a single T cell receptor (beta chain) sequence along with its context. The sample belongs to a study of T cell repertoires in aging, cancer and after chemotherapy. A mixed TRB-A/B primer pool amplified rearranged TRB by multiplex touch-down PCR. TCRdb ran MiXCR on the multiplex PCR reads and lists one entry per CDR3 protein. Among fewer than 6,000 distinct CDR3 sequences, roughly a quarter were seen once, and the ten largest hold 11%. The length of the CDR3 is 13 residues. Germline assignment: CDR1 MNHEY and CDR2 SMNVEV (reference sequence). Trimming left V 3 bases short and J 12 bases short, with 12 bases between. Peripheral blood genomic DNA, not sorted cells or RNA, was the template.

This clonotype originated in a human donor with a solid tumor. The sequenced sample consisted of blood. The rearrangement joins TRBV27 to TRBJ1-6; D is undetermined. The CDR3 loop reads CASSLAGLLPLHF. CDR3 nucleotide sequence: TGTGCCAGCAGTTTGGCGGGCCTTTTACCCCTCCACTTT.